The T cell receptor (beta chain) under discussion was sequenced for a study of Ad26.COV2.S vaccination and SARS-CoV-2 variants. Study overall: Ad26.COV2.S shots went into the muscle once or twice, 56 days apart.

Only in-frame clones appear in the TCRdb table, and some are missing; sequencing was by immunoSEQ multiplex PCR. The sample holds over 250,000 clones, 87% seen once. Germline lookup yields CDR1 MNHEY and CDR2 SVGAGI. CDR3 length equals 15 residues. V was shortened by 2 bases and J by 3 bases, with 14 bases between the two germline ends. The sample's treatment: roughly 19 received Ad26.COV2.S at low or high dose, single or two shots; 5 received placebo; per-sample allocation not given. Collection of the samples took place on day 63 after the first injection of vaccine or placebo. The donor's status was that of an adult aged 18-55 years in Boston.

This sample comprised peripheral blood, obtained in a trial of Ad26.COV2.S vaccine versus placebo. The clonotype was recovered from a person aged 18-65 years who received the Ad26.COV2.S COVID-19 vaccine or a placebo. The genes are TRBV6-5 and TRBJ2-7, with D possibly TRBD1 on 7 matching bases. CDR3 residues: CASSYINRGGYEQYF. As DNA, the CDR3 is TGTGCCAGCAGTTACATTAACAGGGGAGGCTACGAGCAGTACTTC.